Reported below is one TCR beta chain. The trim removed 5 bases at V and 3 bases at J, leaving 3 bases unmatched. CDR1 and CDR2 (germline): KGHSH, LQKENI. This CDR3 region has 14 residues. The sample originates from a study of blood T cell repertoires in COVID-19. Background on the study: The cDNA or gDNA used as material had been derived from T cells, B-cell-depleted T cells, or PBMCs.

Original data processing: Amplification with reference gene primers provided the estimates of nucleated cell counts. Measured with immunoSEQ multiplex PCR; TCRdb has only the in-frame clones, and not every one. V and J calls and clone size are as listed in that table; D and trimming were resolved from the DNA. The table lists about 140,000 clones, under 85% of them singletons, with 8% to 10% in the top ten. The chain couples TRBV18 to TRBJ2-2, with 7 bases aligning to TRBD1. The origin of this receptor is a woman older than 75 in a cohort sampled during active or convalescent COVID-19. The specimen sequenced was peripheral blood. The CDR3 DNA sequence: TGTGCCAGCTCATCGGGACAGTACACCGGGGAGCTGTTTTTT. Encoded protein: CASSSGQYTGELFF. The full variable domain, with the rest looked up from reference TRBV18 and TRBJ2-2, is NAGVMQNPRHLVRRRGQEARLRCSPMKGHSHVYWYRQLPEEGLKFMVYLQKENIIDESGMPKERFSAEFPKEGPSILRIQQVVRGDSAAYFCASSSGQYTGELFFGEGSRLTVL.